This TCR beta chain was captured by sequencing in a study of cytomegalovirus exposure and HLA in healthy donors listed by TCRdb under 2017. Regarding the complete study: The 500 to 800 repertoires of the first cohort and the approximately 130 validation repertoires were produced on the same platform, according to a later analysis. The study aimed to test whether cataloging public T cell receptors could reveal signatures of past pathogen exposure. In addition to the first cohort of 666 subjects, a separate validation cohort of 120 different subjects was used. High-throughput TCR immunosequencing, statistical association of individual TCRs with disease status, and machine learning were combined to predict cytomegalovirus infection status. Results the study describes overall, beyond this receptor: Across donors, most TCR sequences were observed very rarely, whereas some public TCRs were present in many individuals. A later analysis had no HLA typing for the validation cohort, so co-occurrence there was scored across all 130 or so repertoires. In a later analysis, TCRs clustered in the first cohort were found to also tend to co-occur in the 130 or so validation repertoires, with about 93% of cluster scores above 0. The authors suggested that the approach could potentially be generalized to other disease states and immunological phenotypes. A few of the identified cytomegalovirus-associated TCR beta chains were confirmed in vitro to be specific for cytomegalovirus antigens. In both the original and validation cohorts, the classifier was reported to diagnose cytomegalovirus status with high specificity and sensitivity. In the study, around 150 TCR beta chains were listed as associated with cytomegalovirus.

On this clone: Its antigen is unknown. Base qualities are not provided; no much larger clone lies one nucleotide away.

Donors formed part of the validation cohort, which comprised 120 or so subjects and was distinct from the first cohort of 550 to 850 subjects. The library was prepared using the immunoSEQ multiplex PCR assay. As for the authors' bioinformatics: A statistical classification framework was built to diagnose cytomegalovirus status from the catalog of TCR beta chain sequences. The source is immuneACCESS, and TCRdb retained only in-frame sequences with V and J called. Part of the clones is not carried over; for the studies checked, unresolved V genes explain less than half of this, and the remainder is unexplained. That table is the source of V, J and clone size, and D and trimming were worked out from the DNA. Here the sample has 100,000 to 150,000 clones; 75% to 90% occur a single time. The top ten clonotypes cover approximately 2% of the sample. Sequencing was carried out using PBMCs. The sequence was obtained from a woman aged 18-30 years in good health and CMV-seronegative.

The CDR3 reads CASTLSLAGNTGELFF. The base sequence is TGTGCCAGCACCCTCTCGCTAGCGGGTAACACCGGGGAGCTGTTTTTT. In this chain, TRBV5-8 is recombined with TRBJ2-2; 8 of the junction bases match TRBD2. According to the germline V gene, CDR1 reads SGHTS and CDR2 reads YDEGEE. The V end gives up 6 bases and the J end 2 bases, leaving 9 bases in the junction not matched to a gene. CDR3 length: 16 amino acids, cysteine to phenylalanine. CDR3 DNA is the only sequence kept; it has 48 bases, read in frame from the first base.